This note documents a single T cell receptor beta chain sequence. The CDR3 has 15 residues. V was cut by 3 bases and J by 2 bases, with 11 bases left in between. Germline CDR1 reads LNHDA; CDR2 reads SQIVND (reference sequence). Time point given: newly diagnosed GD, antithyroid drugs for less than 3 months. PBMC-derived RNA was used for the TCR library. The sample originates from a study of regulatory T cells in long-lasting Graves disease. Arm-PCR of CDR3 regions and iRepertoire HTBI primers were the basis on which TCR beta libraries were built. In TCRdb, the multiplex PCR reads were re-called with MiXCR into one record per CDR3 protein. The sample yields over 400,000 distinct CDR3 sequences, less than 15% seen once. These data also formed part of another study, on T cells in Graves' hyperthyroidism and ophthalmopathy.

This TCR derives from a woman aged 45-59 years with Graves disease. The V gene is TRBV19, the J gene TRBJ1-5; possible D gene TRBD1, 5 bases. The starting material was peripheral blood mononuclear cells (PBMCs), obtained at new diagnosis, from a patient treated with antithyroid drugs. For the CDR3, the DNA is TGTGCCAGTAGTATCTCCAGGGTTGGCAATCAGCCCCAGCATTTT. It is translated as CASSISRVGNQPQHF.